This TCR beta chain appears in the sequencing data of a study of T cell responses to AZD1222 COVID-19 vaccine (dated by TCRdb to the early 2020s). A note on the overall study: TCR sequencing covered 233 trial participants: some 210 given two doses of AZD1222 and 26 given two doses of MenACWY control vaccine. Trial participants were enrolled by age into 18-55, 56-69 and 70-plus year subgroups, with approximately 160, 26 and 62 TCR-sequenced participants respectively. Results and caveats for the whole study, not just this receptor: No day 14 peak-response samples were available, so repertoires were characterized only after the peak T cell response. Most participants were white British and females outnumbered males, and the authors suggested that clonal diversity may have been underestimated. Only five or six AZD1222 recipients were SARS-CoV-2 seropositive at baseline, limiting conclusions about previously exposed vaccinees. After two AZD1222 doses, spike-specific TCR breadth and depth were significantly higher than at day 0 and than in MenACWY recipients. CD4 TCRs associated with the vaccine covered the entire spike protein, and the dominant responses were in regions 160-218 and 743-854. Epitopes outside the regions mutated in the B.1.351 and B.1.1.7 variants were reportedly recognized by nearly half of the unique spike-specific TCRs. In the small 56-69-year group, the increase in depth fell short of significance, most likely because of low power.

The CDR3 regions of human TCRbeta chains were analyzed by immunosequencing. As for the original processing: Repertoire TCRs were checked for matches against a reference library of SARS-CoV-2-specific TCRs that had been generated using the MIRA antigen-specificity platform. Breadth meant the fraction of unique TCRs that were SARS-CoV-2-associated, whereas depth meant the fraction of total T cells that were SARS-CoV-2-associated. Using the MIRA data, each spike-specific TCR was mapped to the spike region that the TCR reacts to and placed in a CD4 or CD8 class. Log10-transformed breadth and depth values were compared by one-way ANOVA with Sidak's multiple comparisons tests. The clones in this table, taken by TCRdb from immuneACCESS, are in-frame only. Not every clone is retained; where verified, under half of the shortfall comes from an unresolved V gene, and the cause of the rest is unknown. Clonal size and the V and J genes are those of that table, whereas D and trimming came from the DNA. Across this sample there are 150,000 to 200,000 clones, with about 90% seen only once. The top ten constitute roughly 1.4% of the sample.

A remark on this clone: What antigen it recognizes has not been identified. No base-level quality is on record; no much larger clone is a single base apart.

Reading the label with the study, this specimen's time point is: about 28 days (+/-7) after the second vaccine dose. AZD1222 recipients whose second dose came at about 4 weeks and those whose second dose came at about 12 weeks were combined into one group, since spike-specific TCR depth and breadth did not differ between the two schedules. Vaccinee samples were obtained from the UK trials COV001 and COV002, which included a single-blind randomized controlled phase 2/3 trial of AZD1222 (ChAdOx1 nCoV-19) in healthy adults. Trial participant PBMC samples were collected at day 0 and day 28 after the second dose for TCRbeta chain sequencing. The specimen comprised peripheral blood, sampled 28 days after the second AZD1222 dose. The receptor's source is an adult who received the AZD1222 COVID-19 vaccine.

CDR3 loop: CASSAQGGLLNEQFF. The DNA is TGTGCCAGCAGCGCACAGGGGGGACTACTCAATGAGCAGTTCTTC. Here the chain combines TRBV6-2 or TRBV6-3 and TRBJ2-1, with TRBD1 perhaps the D gene, on 8 matching bases. Per the germline V gene, MNHEY is the CDR1 and SVGEGT is the CDR2. There are 15 amino acids in the CDR3, from cysteine to phenylalanine inclusive. Just CDR3 DNA is preserved here, 45 bases in frame from base 1. Cut back by 6 bases and 6 bases, the V and J ends lie 18 bases apart.